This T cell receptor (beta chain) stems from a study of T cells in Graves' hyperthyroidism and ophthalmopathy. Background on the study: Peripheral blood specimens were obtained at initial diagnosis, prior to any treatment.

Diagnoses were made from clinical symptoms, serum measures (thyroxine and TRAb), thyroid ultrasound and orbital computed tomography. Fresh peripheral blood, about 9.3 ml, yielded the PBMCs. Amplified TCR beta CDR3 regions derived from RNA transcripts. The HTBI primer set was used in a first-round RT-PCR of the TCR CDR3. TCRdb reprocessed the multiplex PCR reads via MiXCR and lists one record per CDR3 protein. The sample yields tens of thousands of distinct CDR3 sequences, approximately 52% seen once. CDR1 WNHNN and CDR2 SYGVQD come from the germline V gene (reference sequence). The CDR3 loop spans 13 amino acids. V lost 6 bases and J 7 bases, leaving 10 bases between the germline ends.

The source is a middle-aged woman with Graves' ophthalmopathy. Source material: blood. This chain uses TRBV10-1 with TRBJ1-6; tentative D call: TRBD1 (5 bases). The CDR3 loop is CASREDSNSPLHF. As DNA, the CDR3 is TGCGCCAGCAGAGAAGACAGCAATTCACCCCTCCACTTT.